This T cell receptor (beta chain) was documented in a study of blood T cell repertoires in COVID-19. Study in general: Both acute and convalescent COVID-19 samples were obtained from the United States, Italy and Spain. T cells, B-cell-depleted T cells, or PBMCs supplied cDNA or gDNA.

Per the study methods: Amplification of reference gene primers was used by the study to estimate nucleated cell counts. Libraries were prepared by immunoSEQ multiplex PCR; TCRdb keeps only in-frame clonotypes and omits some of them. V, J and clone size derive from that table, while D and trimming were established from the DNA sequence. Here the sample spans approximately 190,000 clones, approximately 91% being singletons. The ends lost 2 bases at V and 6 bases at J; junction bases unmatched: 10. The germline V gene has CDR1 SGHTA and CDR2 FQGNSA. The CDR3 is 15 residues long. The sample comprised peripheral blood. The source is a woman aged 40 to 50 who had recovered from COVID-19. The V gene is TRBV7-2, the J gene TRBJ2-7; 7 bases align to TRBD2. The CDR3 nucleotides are TGTGCCAGCAGCTTATTCCGGCGGGAGTACAGCGAGCAGTACTTC. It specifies CASSLFRREYSEQYF.